This TCR beta chain was sequenced for a study of blood T cell repertoires in COVID-19. The CDR3 totals 14 residues. The ends were cut back, 2 bases at V and 2 bases at J, with 10 bases in the middle. The germline gives CDR1 GTSNPN, CDR2 SVGIG (reference sequence). Measured with immunoSEQ multiplex PCR; TCRdb has only the in-frame clones, and not every one. This sample carries roughly 210,000 clones, less than 90% of them seen once, and the ten largest clones take over 9.5%. Seattle patient enrollment occurred during active infection, with longitudinal follow-up thereafter. Input material: peripheral blood. The rearrangement uses TRBV30 and TRBJ1-3; the D gene is possibly TRBD1 (5 bases). This receptor was obtained from an elderly woman with COVID-19, enrolled during active disease. The CDR3 loop reads CAWSPGGTGNTIYF. In DNA form, the CDR3 reads TGTGCCTGGAGTCCCGGGGGAACTGGAAACACCATATATTTT.